The next 26 T cell receptor beta chains were all read from a single sample in a study of blood T cell repertoires in COVID-19. Clones were read by immunoSEQ multiplex PCR, and TCRdb kept only the in-frame ones, dropping some. The sample carries more than 200,000 clones, around four fifths recorded once. The sequenced sample was peripheral blood. The receptor set was obtained from a woman aged 45 to 65 with acute or convalescent COVID-19.

This chain connects TRBV21-1 to TRBJ1-5; the DNA was not compared with TRBD1, the D call given in the table. TRBV21-1 is termed a pseudogene. The CDR3 spans 16 residues. The CDR3 sequence is CASSKGAGLGNQPQHF. CDR3 DNA sequence: TGTGCCAGCAGCAAAGGGGCAGGGTTGGGCAATCAGCCCCAGCATTTT.

This chain links TRBV6-2 or TRBV6-3 with TRBJ2-3, with TRBD2 matching over 10 bases. CDR1 and CDR2 from the germline V gene are MNHEY and SVGEGT. The CDR3 is 17 residues long. Unmatched junction bases numbered 8, after V lost 2 bases and J lost 3 bases. Written as DNA, the CDR3 is TGTGCCAGCAGTTACACCACCGGAGCGGGAGGGACAGATACGCAGTATTTT. Protein: CASSYTTGAGGTDTQYF.

The V call is TRBV7-2, the J call TRBJ2-1; TRBD2 is a possible D gene (5 bases). This CDR3 comprises 16 residues. The germline V and J ends were trimmed by 3 bases and 5 bases, with 17 bases remaining between them. Germline V gene data show CDR1 as SGHTA and CDR2 as FQGNSA. CDR3 nucleotide sequence: TGTGCCAGCAGCTTGGGCTTCGGGCTAGCCCACAATGAGCAGTTCTTC. It translates to CASSLGFGLAHNEQFF. Variable domain in full (rest from reference TRBV7-2 and TRBJ2-1): GAGVSQSPSNKVTEKGKDVELRCDPISGHTALYWYRQSLGQGLEFLIYFQGNSAPDKSGLPSDRFSAERTGGSVSTLTIQRTQQEDSAVYLCASSLGFGLAHNEQFFGPGTRLTVL.

This chain uses TRBV29-1 with TRBJ2-7, with a tentative D call TRBD2 (6 bases). Germline CDR1 is SQVTM and CDR2 is ANQGSEA. CDR3 length: 13 amino acids. V shed 6 bases and J shed 2 bases, with 14 bases lying between them. The CDR3 spells CSVRRDSAYEQYF. Written as DNA, the CDR3 is TGCAGCGTCCGGCGGGACTCCGCCTACGAGCAGTACTTC.

This clone was picked up many times. Its ends do not fully match the called genes, so a read error is possible. The V gene is TRBV2, the J gene TRBJ2-5; 7 bases are shared with TRBD2. Per the germline V gene, CDR1 is SNHLY and CDR2 is FYNNEI. The CDR3 loop spans 11 amino acids. The chain's CDR3 is CASRVTSPLDF. In nucleotides, the CDR3 is TGTGCCAGCCGGGTGACTAGCCCTTTGGACTTC.

V usage is TRBV5-8 and J usage is TRBJ2-7; tentatively, D is TRBD1 (6 bases). The CDR3 sequence is 15 residues long. The germline V and J ends were trimmed by 4 bases and 1 base, with 15 bases remaining between them. Germline V gene data show CDR1 as SGHTS and CDR2 as YDEGEE. The chain's CDR3 is CASSLTGSRSYEQYF. The CDR3 coding sequence is TGTGCCAGCAGCCTCACAGGGAGTAGGTCCTACGAGCAGTACTTC.

The table lists this clone with many counts. Written as DNA, the CDR3 is TGTGCCAGCAGCCAGCAAGCCGGGACAGCGGACTATGGCTACACCTTC. Protein product: CASSQQAGTADYGYTF. The genes are TRBV7-9 and TRBJ1-2; TRBD1 matches 7 bases. J was trimmed by 3 bases and V by 5 bases; bases with no gene match: 12. Germline V gene sequence: CDR1 SEHNR, CDR2 FQNEAQ (reference sequence). This CDR3 spans 16 amino acids.

The CDR3 reads CASSYGRGPLTDTQYF. CDR3 nucleotides: TGTGCCAGCAGTTACGGGCGGGGTCCCCTCACAGATACGCAGTATTTT. V gene TRBV27 combines with J gene TRBJ2-3; TRBD2 is a possible D gene (6 bases). The CDR3 loop spans 16 amino acids. Germline lookup yields CDR1 MNHEY and CDR2 SMNVEV (reference sequence). V was pared by 4 bases and J by 2 bases, with 16 bases between.

The genes are TRBV29-1 and TRBJ2-3; 8 nucleotides align to TRBD1. V lost 6 bases to trimming and J lost 6 bases; unmatched junction nucleotides: 8. Germline V gene data show CDR1 as SQVTM and CDR2 as ANQGSEA. This CDR3 comprises 13 residues. CDR3 amino acids: CSVGARGRDTQYF. For the CDR3, the DNA is TGCAGCGTCGGGGCCAGGGGGCGGGATACGCAGTATTTT.

The V call is TRBV11-3, the J call TRBJ2-2, with 9 bases identical to TRBD2. CDR3 length equals 17 residues. Germline CDR1 and CDR2: SGHNT and YENEEA. J gave up 2 bases and V 4 bases, and 8 bases lay outside the gene matches. Here the CDR3 reads CASSSTRLAVNTGELFF. DNA for the CDR3: TGTGCCAGCAGCTCGACCCGACTAGCGGTCAACACCGGGGAGCTGTTTTTT.

This clone is a singleton in its sample. The V and J genes are TRBV7-9 and TRBJ2-1, with 7 bases matching TRBD2. Germline V lookup: CDR1 SEHNR, CDR2 FQNEAQ (reference sequence). J gave up 3 bases and V 3 bases, and 5 bases lay outside the gene matches. This CDR3 contains 15 residues. CDR3 region: CASSLGREDYNEQFF. In DNA, the CDR3 is TGTGCCAGCAGCTTGGGGAGGGAGGACTACAATGAGCAGTTCTTC.

V and J are TRBV7-2 and TRBJ1-6; unclear D gene. The CDR3 spans 12 residues. Germline V lookup: CDR1 SGHTA, CDR2 FQGNSA. Trimming cost V 4 bases and J 6 bases, with 4 bases left between them. CDR3 protein: CASSSGNSPLHF. CDR3 coding DNA: TGTGCCAGCAGCTCCGGTAATTCACCCCTCCACTTT.

The chain joins TRBV5-4 to TRBJ2-2, with 10 bases matching TRBD2. J was trimmed by 9 bases and V by 4 bases; bases with no gene match: 9. The CDR3 has 15 amino acids. The germline V gene has CDR1 SGHNT and CDR2 YYREEE (reference sequence). The CDR3 DNA is TGTGCCAGCAGCCGGGGGGCTAGCGGGAGACGGGAGCTGTTTTTT. The encoded protein is CASSRGASGRRELFF.

The chain links TRBV11-2 to TRBJ2-7, with a weak D call TRBD2 (6 bases). V shed 5 bases and J shed 5 bases, with 16 bases lying between them. CDR3 size: 14 residues. The germline gives CDR1 SGHAT, CDR2 FQNNGV. CDR3 DNA: TGTGCCAGCAGCATACGGCCCCGGAGGGACGAGCAGTACTTC. Amino acids: CASSIRPRRDEQYF.

The genes are TRBV3-1 (or the pseudogene TRBV3-2) and TRBJ2-7; 13 bases agree with TRBD2. CDR3 length: 15 residues. V lost 4 bases to trimming and J lost 7 bases; unmatched junction nucleotides: 7. The germline gives CDR1 LGHDT, CDR2 YNNKEL (reference sequence). CDR3 nucleotides: TGTGCCAGCAGCCCTGGACTAGCGGGAGTAGAAGAGCAGTACTTC. Protein sequence: CASSPGLAGVEEQYF.

The chain links TRBV6-1 to TRBJ2-7, with D possibly matching TRBD1 (5 bases). The CDR3 extends over 14 amino acids. CDR1 and CDR2 (germline): MNHNS, SASEGT. The V end lost 2 bases, the J end lost 9 bases, and 17 bases lay between the germline ends. As DNA, the CDR3 is TGTGCCAGCAGTGAATGGCAGGGCGTGTCTGGGCAGTACTTC. It translates to CASSEWQGVSGQYF.

The chain carries TRBV5-1 and TRBJ2-5; D is perhaps TRBD2 (5 bases). This CDR3 region has 13 residues. V was cut by 4 bases and J by 5 bases, with 12 bases left in between. Germline values: CDR1 SGHRS, CDR2 YFSETQ. CDR3 coding DNA: TGCGCCAGCAGCCCCGGGGAGTGGGAGACCCAGTACTTC. This encodes CASSPGEWETQYF.

This chain joins TRBV24-1 and TRBJ2-1, with TRBD2 matching over 13 bases. The CDR3 length is 14 residues. The germline gives CDR1 KGHDR, CDR2 SFDVKD. J gave up 9 bases and V 7 bases, and 5 bases lay outside the gene matches. The CDR3 protein is CATSRTSGRGEQFF. DNA for the CDR3: TGTGCCACCAGCCGGACTAGCGGGAGAGGTGAGCAGTTCTTC.

The J gene is TRBJ2-4, the V gene TRBV18, with TRBD1 matching over 9 bases. With 3 bases clipped from V and 1 base from J, the junction kept 4 bases outside the gene matches. This CDR3 is 16 amino acids long. CDR1 and CDR2 from the germline V gene are KGHSH and LQKENI. DNA of the CDR3: TGTGCCAGCTCACCGGACAGGGGAGAGGCCAAAAACATTCAGTACTTC. As protein: CASSPDRGEAKNIQYF.

The chain combines TRBV29-1 with TRBJ2-5, with D possibly being TRBD2 (5 bases). Per germline, CDR1 SQVTM and CDR2 ANQGSEA. The V end was cut by 6 bases, the J end by 1 base, with 12 bases between. CDR3 length equals 13 residues. Here the CDR3 DNA reads TGCAGCGTCGCGGAGCGGCCCCAAGAGACCCAGTACTTC. It translates to CSVAERPQETQYF. Combining the CDR3 with reference TRBV29-1 and TRBJ2-5 gives the whole variable domain SAVISQKPSRDICQRGTSLTIQCQVDSQVTMMFWYRQQPGQSLTLIATANQGSEATYESGFVIDKFPISRPNLTFSTLTVSNMSPEDSSIYLCSVAERPQETQYFGPGTRLLVL.

The genes are TRBV7-6 and TRBJ1-2; TRBD1 matches 7 bases. The ends lost 5 bases at V and 4 bases at J; junction bases unmatched: 13. Germline assignment: CDR1 SGHVS and CDR2 FNYEAQ. This CDR3 is 16 amino acids long. This CDR3 reads CASSPHSGTAAYGYTF. In DNA form, the CDR3 reads TGTGCCAGCAGCCCCCACTCAGGGACAGCAGCCTATGGCTACACCTTC.

CDR3 protein: CASSFRQGGNSPLHF. CDR3 nucleotide sequence: TGTGCCAGCAGCTTTCGACAGGGGGGCAATTCACCCCTCCACTTT. V and J are TRBV7-2 and TRBJ1-6; 9 nucleotides agree with TRBD1. Looked up from germline, CDR1 is SGHTA and CDR2 is FQGNSA. CDR3 length: 15 amino acids. The ends lost 3 bases at V and 7 bases at J; junction bases unmatched: 4.

The rearrangement uses TRBV12-3 or TRBV12-4 and TRBJ1-3; a possible D gene is TRBD1 (5 bases). The CDR3 has 13 residues. V was pared by 6 bases and J by 0 bases, with 6 bases between. CDR3 protein: CASRQASGNTIYF. The CDR3 DNA reads TGTGCCAGCAGACAGGCCTCTGGAAACACCATATATTTT.

The rearrangement uses TRBV3-1 (or the pseudogene TRBV3-2) and TRBJ2-7; possibly TRBD1 for D (7 bases). The V and J ends lost 4 bases and 6 bases respectively, with 16 bases between them. Germline CDR1 and CDR2: LGHDT and YNNKEL (reference sequence). The CDR3 sequence is 14 residues long. CDR3 sequence: CASSPTGRRGEQYF. In DNA, the CDR3 is TGTGCCAGCAGCCCGACAGGGAGGAGGGGCGAGCAGTACTTC.

A few counts support this clone. This sequence joins TRBV2 and TRBJ1-2; the D gene is possibly TRBD1 (6 bases). V was shortened by 6 bases and J by 7 bases, with 18 bases between the two germline ends. CDR1 is SNHLY and CDR2 is FYNNEI in the germline V gene. CDR3 size: 14 residues. The CDR3 loop is CASSPSQQGRGYTF. As DNA, the CDR3 is TGTGCCAGCAGCCCCAGCCAACAGGGACGTGGCTACACCTTC.

The chain uses TRBV11-2 and TRBJ2-7; tentative D call: TRBD2 (5 bases). Per the germline V gene, CDR1 is SGHAT and CDR2 is FQNNGV. V was pared by 0 bases and J by 2 bases, with 8 bases between. The CDR3 covers 14 residues. The DNA for the CDR3 is TGTGCCAGCAGCTTAGAGATGGGAGCCTACGAGCAGTACTTC. This codes for CASSLEMGAYEQYF.